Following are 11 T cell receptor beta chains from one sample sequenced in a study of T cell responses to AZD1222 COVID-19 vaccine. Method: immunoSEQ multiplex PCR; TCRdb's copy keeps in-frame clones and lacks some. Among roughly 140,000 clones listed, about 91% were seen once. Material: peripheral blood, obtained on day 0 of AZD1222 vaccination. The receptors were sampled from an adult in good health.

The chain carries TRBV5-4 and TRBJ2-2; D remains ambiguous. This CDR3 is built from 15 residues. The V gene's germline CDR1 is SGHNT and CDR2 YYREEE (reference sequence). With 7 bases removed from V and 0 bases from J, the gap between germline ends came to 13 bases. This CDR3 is CASGPAQPNTGELFF. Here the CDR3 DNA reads TGTGCCAGCGGTCCAGCACAACCGAACACCGGGGAGCTGTTTTTT.

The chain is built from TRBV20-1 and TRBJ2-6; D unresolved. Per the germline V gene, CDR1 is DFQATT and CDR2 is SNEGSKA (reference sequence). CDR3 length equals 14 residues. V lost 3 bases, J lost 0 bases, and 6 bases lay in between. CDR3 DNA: TGCAGTGCTAGTCGGATCTCTGGGGCCAACGTCCTGACTTTC. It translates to CSASRISGANVLTF.

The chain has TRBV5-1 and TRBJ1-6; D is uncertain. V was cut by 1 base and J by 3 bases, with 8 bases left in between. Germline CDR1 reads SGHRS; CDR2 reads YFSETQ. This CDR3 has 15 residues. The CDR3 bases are TGCGCCAGCAGCTTGTCGGATAACTATAATTCACCCCTCCACTTT. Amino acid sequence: CASSLSDNYNSPLHF.

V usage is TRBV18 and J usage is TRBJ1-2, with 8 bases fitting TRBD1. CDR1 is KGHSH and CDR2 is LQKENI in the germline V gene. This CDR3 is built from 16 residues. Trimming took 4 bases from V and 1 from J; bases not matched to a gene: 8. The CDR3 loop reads CASSQGQAPFNYGYTF. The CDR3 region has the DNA TGTGCCAGCTCACAGGGACAGGCACCTTTTAACTATGGCTACACCTTC.

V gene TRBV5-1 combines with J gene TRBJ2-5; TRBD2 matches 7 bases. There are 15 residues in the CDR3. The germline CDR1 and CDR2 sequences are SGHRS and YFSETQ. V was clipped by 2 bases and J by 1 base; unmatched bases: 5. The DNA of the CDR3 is TGCGCCAGCAGCTTAACGGGGGGTTCCCAAGAGACCCAGTACTTC. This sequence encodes CASSLTGGSQETQYF. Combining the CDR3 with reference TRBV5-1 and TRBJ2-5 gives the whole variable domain KAGVTQTPRYLIKTRGQQVTLSCSPISGHRSVSWYQQTPGQGLQFLFEYFSETQRNKGNFPGRFSGRQFSNSRSEMNVSTLELGDSALYLCASSLTGGSQETQYFGPGTRLLVL.

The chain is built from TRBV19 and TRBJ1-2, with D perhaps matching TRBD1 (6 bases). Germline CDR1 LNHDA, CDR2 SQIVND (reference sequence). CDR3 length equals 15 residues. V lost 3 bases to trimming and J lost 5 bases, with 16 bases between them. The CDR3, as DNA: TGTGCCAGTAGTATGGGAACAGGGCCTTCTTATGGCTACACCTTC. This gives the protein CASSMGTGPSYGYTF. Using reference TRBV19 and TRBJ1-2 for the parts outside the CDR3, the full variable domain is DGGITQSPKYLFRKEGQNVTLSCEQNLNHDAMYWYRQDPGQGLRLIYYSQIVNDFQKGDIAEGYSVSREKKESFPLTVTSAQKNPTAFYLCASSMGTGPSYGYTFGSGTRLTVV.

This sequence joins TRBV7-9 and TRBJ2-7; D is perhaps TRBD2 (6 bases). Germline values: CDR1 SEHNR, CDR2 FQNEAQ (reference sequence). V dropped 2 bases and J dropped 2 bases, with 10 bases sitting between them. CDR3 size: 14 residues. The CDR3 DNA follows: TGTGCCAGCAGCTTAAGAGGGGAGGCCTACGAGCAGTACTTC. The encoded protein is CASSLRGEAYEQYF.

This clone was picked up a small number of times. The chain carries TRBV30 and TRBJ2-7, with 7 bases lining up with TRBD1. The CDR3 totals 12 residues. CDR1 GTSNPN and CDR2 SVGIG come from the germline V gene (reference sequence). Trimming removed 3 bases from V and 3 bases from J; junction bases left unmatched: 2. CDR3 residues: CAWRQGYYEQYF. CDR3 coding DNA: TGTGCCTGGAGACAGGGGTACTACGAGCAGTACTTC.

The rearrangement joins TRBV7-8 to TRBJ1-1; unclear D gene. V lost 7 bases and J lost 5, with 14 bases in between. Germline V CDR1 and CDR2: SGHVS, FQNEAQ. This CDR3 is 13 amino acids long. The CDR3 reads CASTLTFGTEAFF. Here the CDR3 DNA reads TGTGCCAGCACCCTAACTTTCGGGACTGAAGCTTTCTTT.

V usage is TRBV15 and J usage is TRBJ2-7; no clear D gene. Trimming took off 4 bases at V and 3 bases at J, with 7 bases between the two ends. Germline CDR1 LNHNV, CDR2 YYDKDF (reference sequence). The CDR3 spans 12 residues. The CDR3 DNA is TGTGCCACCAGCACTGGATACTACGAGCAGTACTTC. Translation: CATSTGYYEQYF.

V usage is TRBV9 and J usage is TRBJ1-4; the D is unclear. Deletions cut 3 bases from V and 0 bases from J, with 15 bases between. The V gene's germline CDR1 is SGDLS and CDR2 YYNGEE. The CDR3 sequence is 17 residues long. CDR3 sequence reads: CASSAIPGRPTNEKLFF. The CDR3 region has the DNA TGTGCCAGCAGCGCGATCCCGGGGAGACCAACTAATGAAAAACTGTTTTTT.